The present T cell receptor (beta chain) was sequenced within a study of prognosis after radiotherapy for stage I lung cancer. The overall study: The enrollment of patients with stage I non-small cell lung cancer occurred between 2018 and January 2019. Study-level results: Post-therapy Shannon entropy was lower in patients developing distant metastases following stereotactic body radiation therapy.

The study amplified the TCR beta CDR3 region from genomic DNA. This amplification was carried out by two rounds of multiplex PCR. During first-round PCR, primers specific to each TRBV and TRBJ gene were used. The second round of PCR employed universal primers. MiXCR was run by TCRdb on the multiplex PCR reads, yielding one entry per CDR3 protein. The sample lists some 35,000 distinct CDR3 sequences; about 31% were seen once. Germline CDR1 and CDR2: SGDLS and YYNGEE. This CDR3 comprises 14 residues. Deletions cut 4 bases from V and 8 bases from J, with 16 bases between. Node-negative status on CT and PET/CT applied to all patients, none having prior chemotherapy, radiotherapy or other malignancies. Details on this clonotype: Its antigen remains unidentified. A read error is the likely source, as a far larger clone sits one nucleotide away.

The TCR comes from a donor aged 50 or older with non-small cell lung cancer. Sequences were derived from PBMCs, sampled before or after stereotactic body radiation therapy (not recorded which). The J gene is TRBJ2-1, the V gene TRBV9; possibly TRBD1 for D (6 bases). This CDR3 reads CASSPGQHRDEQFF. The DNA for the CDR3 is TGTGCCAGCAGCCCTGGACAGCATAGGGATGAGCAGTTCTTC.